This T cell receptor (beta chain) stems from a study of shared clonotypes between healthy human individuals. The V gene's germline CDR1 is SGHRS and CDR2 YFSETQ. V lost 0 bases to trimming and J lost 0 bases, with 10 bases between them. The CDR3 length is 16 residues. Generated by immunoSEQ multiplex PCR, the TCRdb table keeps only in-frame clones and is missing some. The table shows 660,000 or so clones, with about 96% occurring only once. Terminally differentiated effector memory CD45RA+ cells were left out of the naive CD8 fraction, which was CD45RO-negative and positively selected for CCR7. The V and J genes are TRBV5-1 and TRBJ1-3; D is uncertain. Material for sequencing was naive CD8+ T cells sorted from blood. The sequence was obtained from a woman aged 30 to 39 in good health. CDR3 in DNA: TGCGCCAGCAGCTTGGATACCGTCCGCTCTGGAAACACCATATATTTT. Its protein is CASSLDTVRSGNTIYF.